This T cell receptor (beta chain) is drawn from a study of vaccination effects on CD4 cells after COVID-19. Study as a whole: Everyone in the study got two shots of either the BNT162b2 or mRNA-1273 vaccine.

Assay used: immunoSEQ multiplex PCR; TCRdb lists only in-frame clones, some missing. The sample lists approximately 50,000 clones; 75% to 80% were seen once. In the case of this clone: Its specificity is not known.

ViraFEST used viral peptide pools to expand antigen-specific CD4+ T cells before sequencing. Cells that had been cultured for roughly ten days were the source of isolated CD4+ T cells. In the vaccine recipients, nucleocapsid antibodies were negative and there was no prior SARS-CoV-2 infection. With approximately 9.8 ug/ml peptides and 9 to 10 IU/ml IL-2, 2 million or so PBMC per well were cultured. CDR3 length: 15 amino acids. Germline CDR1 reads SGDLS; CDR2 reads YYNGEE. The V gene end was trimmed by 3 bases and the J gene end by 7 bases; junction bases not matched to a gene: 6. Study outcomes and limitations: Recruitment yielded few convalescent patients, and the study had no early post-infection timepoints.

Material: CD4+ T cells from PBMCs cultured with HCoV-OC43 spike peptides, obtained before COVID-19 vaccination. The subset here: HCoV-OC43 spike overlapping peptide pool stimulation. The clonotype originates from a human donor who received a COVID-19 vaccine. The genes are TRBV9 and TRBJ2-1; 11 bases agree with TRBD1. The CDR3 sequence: CASSAAGQGGNEQFF. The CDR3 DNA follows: TGTGCCAGCAGCGCAGCGGGACAGGGGGGGAATGAGCAGTTCTTC.